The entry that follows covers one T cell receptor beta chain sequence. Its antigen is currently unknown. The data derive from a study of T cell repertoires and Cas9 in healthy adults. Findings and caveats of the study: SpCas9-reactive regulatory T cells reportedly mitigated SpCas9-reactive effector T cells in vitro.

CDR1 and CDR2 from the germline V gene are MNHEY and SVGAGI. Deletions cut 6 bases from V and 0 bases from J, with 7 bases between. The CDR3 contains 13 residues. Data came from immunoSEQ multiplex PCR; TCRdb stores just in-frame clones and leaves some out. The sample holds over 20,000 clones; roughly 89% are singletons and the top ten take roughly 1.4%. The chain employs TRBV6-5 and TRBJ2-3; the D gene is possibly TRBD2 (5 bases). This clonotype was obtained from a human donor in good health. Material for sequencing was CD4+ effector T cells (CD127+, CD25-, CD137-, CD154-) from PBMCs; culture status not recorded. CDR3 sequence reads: CASRTGSTDTQYF. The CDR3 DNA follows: TGTGCCAGCAGAACGGGGAGCACAGATACGCAGTATTTT.